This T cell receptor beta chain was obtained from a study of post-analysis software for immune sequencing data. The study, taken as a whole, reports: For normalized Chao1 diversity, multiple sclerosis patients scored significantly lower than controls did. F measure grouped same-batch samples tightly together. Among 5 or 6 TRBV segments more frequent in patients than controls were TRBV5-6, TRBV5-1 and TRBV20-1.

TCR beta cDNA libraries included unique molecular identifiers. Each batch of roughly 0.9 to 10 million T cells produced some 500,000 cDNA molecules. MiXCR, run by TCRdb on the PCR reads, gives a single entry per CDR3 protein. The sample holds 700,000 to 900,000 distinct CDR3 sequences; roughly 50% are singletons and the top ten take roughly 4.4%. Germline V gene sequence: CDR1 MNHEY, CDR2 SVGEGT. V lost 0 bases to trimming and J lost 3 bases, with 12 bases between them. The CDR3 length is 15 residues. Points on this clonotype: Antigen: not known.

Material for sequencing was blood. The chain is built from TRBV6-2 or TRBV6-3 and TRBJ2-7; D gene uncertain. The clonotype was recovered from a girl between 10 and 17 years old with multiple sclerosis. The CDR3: CASSYSPNENYEQYF. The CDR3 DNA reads TGTGCCAGCAGTTACTCTCCGAACGAGAACTACGAGCAGTACTTC.